The sequence of this T cell receptor beta chain was determined in a study of blood T cell repertoires in COVID-19. This study enrolled people aged 18 to 89 from about two dozen US geographic areas. The repertoire was sequenced with immunoSEQ multiplex PCR; TCRdb's copy has only in-frame clones and lacks some. The sample lists around 330,000 clones, about 87% occurring once. The V and J ends lost 1 base and 3 bases respectively, with 13 bases between them. Germline V gives CDR1 SGHVS, CDR2 FNYEAQ. This CDR3 contains 15 residues. In its sample, this clone ranks as large. What was sequenced was PBMCs or T cells enriched from blood (not recorded which). The genes are TRBV7-6 and TRBJ2-7; maybe TRBD2 (6 bases). This clonotype was sampled from a woman younger than 30 who had recovered from COVID-19. DNA for the CDR3: TGTGCCAGCAGCTTAGGAATAGCGGAGGGCTACGAGCAGTACTTC. Translating gives CASSLGIAEGYEQYF.